This is a list of T cell receptor beta chains from one sample in a study of human T cells and chemical hapten exposure. Each CDR3 protein gets one entry after TCRdb re-called the RACE reads with MiXCR. There are just over 350,000 distinct CDR3 sequences in the sample; more than 5% occur only once, and over 5.5% lies in the top ten. This specimen consisted of whole blood, obtained in connection with sensitization to the hapten diphenylcyclopropenone (DPC). The receptor source for this set is a woman younger than 35 with alopecia areata. Some clones in this sample may be carry-over from other donors' samples. Both conserved end residues are part of each CDR3. Each record gives: D gene, V gene, clone size, J gene, CDR3 DNA, CDR3 protein. D genes are given only for firm matches. Clone size is shown for a subset of rows, as once, few, many or a class of expanded clone.

NA,TRBV18,many,TRBJ1-1,TGTGCCAGCTCACCCCCCATGAACACTGAAGCTTTCTTT,CASSPPMNTEAFF
NA,TRBV7-9,many,TRBJ1-3,TGTGCCAGCAGCTTAGACCTCTCTGGAAACACCATATATTTT,CASSLDLSGNTIYF
NA,TRBV20-1,many,TRBJ1-2,TGCAGTGCTAAGACAGGTTATGGCTACACCTTC,CSAKTGYGYTF
TRBD2,TRBV12-3/TRBV12-4,few,TRBJ2-1,TGTGCCAGCAGTTTAACTAGCGGGATCCACAATGAGCAGTTCTTC,CASSLTSGIHNEQFF
NA,TRBV12-3/TRBV12-4,many,TRBJ1-5,TGTGCCAGCAGTCCCTGGCCGACAATTCTTAGCAATCAGCCCCAGCATTTT,CASSPWPTILSNQPQHF
NA,TRBV20-1,NA,TRBJ2-3,TGCAGTGCTAGCCGGTCTGGGGGCTATTATGAAGATACGCAGTATTTT,CSASRSGGYYEDTQYF
NA,TRBV9,few,TRBJ1-6,TGTGCCAGCAGTTTTCAGGGTTATGATTCACCCCTCCACTTT,CASSFQGYDSPLHF
TRBD2,TRBV12-3/TRBV12-4,few,TRBJ2-3,TGTGCCAGCAGTTTCAGACTAGCGGGGGACCTCACAGATACGCAGTATTTT,CASSFRLAGDLTDTQYF
TRBD1,TRBV7-9,many,TRBJ1-1,TGTGCCAGCAGCGCAGGGGACAGCTCCGTAGGGGAAGCTTTCTTT,CASSAGDSSVGEAFF
NA,TRBV21-1,few,TRBJ2-1,TGTGCCAGCAGCCTCGGGGACTCACCCTCCTACAATGAGCAGTTCTTC,CASSLGDSPSYNEQFF
NA,TRBV5-1,NA,TRBJ1-5,TGCGCCAGCAGCTTAGGTAGTACAGGTAGCAATCAGCCCCAGCATTTT,CASSLGSTGSNQPQHF
NA,TRBV13,few,TRBJ2-2,TGTGCCAGCAGCATCCGGGACGCAAACACCGGGGAGCTGTTTTTT,CASSIRDANTGELFF
NA,TRBV6-2/TRBV6-3,many,TRBJ1-5,TGTGCCAGTTTAAAGGCAGGGTCGGGGGACAATCAGCCCCAGCATTTT,CASLKAGSGDNQPQHF
NA,TRBV20-1,few,TRBJ1-6,TGCAGTGCTAGAGAGGAGAGCTCCTATAATTCACCCCTCCACTTT,CSAREESSYNSPLHF
TRBD1,TRBV2,many,TRBJ2-5,TGTGCCAGCAGTTACAGGACAGGGGAGGGAGAGACCCAGTACTTC,CASSYRTGEGETQYF
TRBD2,TRBV6-2/TRBV6-3,NA,TRBJ2-4,TGTGCCAGCGGTCAGCTAGCGGGCATTCAGTACTTC,CASGQLAGIQYF
NA,TRBV7-2,few,TRBJ1-6,TGTGCCAGCAGCTTAGTTAGTCAGGGAAATTCACCCCTCCACTTT,CASSLVSQGNSPLHF
TRBD1,TRBV12-3/TRBV12-4,many,TRBJ1-1,TGTGCCAGCAATCCGACAGGGAAAGGGGTTGAAGCTTTCTTT,CASNPTGKGVEAFF
TRBD1,TRBV18,many,TRBJ2-4,TGTGCCAGCTCACCACCTAACAGGGGAATCAAAAACATTCAGTACTTC,CASSPPNRGIKNIQYF
TRBD1,TRBV11-2,many,TRBJ1-2,TGTGCCAGCAGCTTAGATGACAGGGGGGGAGCCTATGGCTACACCTTC,CASSLDDRGGAYGYTF
NA,TRBV6-5,NA,TRBJ1-2,TGTGCCAGCGGGAGGGGCAGCTACACCTTC,CASGRGSYTF
NA,TRBV4-3,few,TRBJ2-5,TGCGCCAGCAGCGCCGCGCGTTTTGAGACCCAGTACTTC,CASSAARFETQYF
NA,TRBV5-5,few,TRBJ2-7,TGTGCCAGCAGCGCCAAGACTACCTTGGACCGGGAGCAGTACTTC,CASSAKTTLDREQYF
TRBD1,TRBV18,few,TRBJ2-1,TGTGCCAGCTCCCTACGGATTGGGACAGGGGGTAATATAACCTACAATGAGCAGTTCTTC,CASSLRIGTGGNITYNEQFF
NA,TRBV12-5,NA,TRBJ2-1,TGTGCTAGTGGTTTGGTTGGGGCGGCTATTCACAATGAGCAGTTCTTC,CASGLVGAAIHNEQFF
NA,TRBV3-1,many,TRBJ2-7,TGTGCCAGCAGCCTGGGGACGGCGTTCTACGAGCAGTACTTC,CASSLGTAFYEQYF
NA,TRBV7-2,many,TRBJ2-1,TGTGCCAGCAGCTTAGCGGGGAGCGCCAGCTCCTACAATGAGCAGTTCTTC,CASSLAGSASSYNEQFF
NA,TRBV6-5,few,TRBJ1-1,TGTGCCGTCCGGATCTTGGGCCGACTTAACACTGAAGCTTTCTTT,CAVRILGRLNTEAFF
TRBD1,TRBV5-1,once,TRBJ2-1,TGCGCCAGCAGCCAAACGGGACAGTTCTACAATGAGCAGTTCTTC,CASSQTGQFYNEQFF
TRBD1,TRBV20-1,few,TRBJ1-3,TGCAGTGCTAGTACAGGGGGTTCTGGAAACACCATATATTTT,CSASTGGSGNTIYF
NA,TRBV7-2,many,TRBJ2-7,TGTGCCAGCAGCTTAGCCTCGGCCTACGAGCAGTACTTC,CASSLASAYEQYF
TRBD1,TRBV24-1,NA,TRBJ2-1,TGTGCCACCAGTGTGGGACAGGACTACAATGAGCAGTTCTTC,CATSVGQDYNEQFF
TRBD2,TRBV7-3,few,TRBJ2-1,TGTGCCAGCAGCACGACTAGCGGATGGAACAATGAGCAGTTCTTC,CASSTTSGWNNEQFF
NA,TRBV29-1,NA,TRBJ2-7,TGCAGCGTTGAATCAACGGGACGGTGGGGCGAGCAGTACTTC,CSVESTGRWGEQYF
NA,TRBV3-1,many,TRBJ1-5,TGTGCCAGCAGCCAAGACTCAGGGTCAAGCAATCAGCCCCAGCATTTT,CASSQDSGSSNQPQHF
TRBD1,TRBV20-1,few,TRBJ1-3,TGCAGTGCTAGCAAACAGGGGTCTGGAAACACCATATATTTT,CSASKQGSGNTIYF
NA,TRBV4-3,few,TRBJ1-5,TGCGCCAGCAGCCAAGATTATCCAGGGGATAATCAGCCCCAGCATTTT,CASSQDYPGDNQPQHF
TRBD1,TRBV28,many,TRBJ1-1,TGTGCCAGCAGTCCGGGACAGGGGGCGATGGCTTTCTTT,CASSPGQGAMAFF
NA,TRBV5-4,NA,TRBJ2-3,TGTGCCAGCAGCCAGGTGCGGGCAGATACGCAGTATTTT,CASSQVRADTQYF
NA,TRBV12-3/TRBV12-4,many,TRBJ1-6,TGTGCCAGCAGTCCCCTGGCCAGTCCCACTTCTAATTCACCCCTCCACTTT,CASSPLASPTSNSPLHF
NA,TRBV12-3/TRBV12-4,many,TRBJ2-3,TGTGCCAGCACCCAGGACACAGATACGCAGTATTTT,CASTQDTDTQYF
NA,TRBV3-1,few,TRBJ1-3,TGTGCCAGCAGCCAAGTGGCAGGCCCTGGAAACACCATATATTTT,CASSQVAGPGNTIYF
NA,TRBV29-1,NA,TRBJ2-2,TGCAGCGTTAACTTTCGGGCCGGGGAGCTGTTTTTT,CSVNFRAGELFF
TRBD1,TRBV6-5,few,TRBJ1-1,TGTGCCAGCAGTTCTCGAAGGGGGCTTGACGACACTGAAGCTTTCTTT,CASSSRRGLDDTEAFF
NA,TRBV27,few,TRBJ2-7,TGTGCCAGCAGTTCATTCGGGCCCTCCTACGAGCAGTACTTC,CASSSFGPSYEQYF
TRBD2,TRBV6-5,few,TRBJ2-2,TGTGCCAGCAGGGAGACTAGCGGGGGCACCGGGGAGCTGTTTTTT,CASRETSGGTGELFF
TRBD1,TRBV7-8,many,TRBJ1-6,TGTGCCAGCAGCCCCCGACAGGGCGGCTATAATTCACCCCTCCACTTT,CASSPRQGGYNSPLHF
TRBD1,TRBV20-1,few,TRBJ1-2,TGCAGTGCTAGAGTCCAGACAGGGAGTCTAGGCTATGGCTACACCTTC,CSARVQTGSLGYGYTF
TRBD1,TRBV6-5,NA,TRBJ2-7,TGTGCCAGCAGTCCCCGTGACAGGGTGGCGATCGAGCAGTACTTC,CASSPRDRVAIEQYF
NA,TRBV7-3,few,TRBJ1-2,TGTGCCAGCAGCCATGCGGGGACACCCTATGGCTACACCTTC,CASSHAGTPYGYTF
NA,TRBV7-2,many,TRBJ1-5,TGTGCCAGCAGTTCTCAGGGTTCAGGCAGTCAGCCCCAGCATTTT,CASSSQGSGSQPQHF